One sample yielded the 10 T cell receptor beta chains listed below, sequenced in a study of cytomegalovirus exposure and HLA in healthy donors. Using immunoSEQ multiplex PCR, the repertoire was profiled, and TCRdb retains in-frame clones only, with some absent. Of about 300,000 clones listed, 88% are singletons. The sample taken for sequencing was PBMCs. Receptors were obtained from a woman between 18 and 30 years old in good health and CMV-seronegative.

This chain uses TRBV7-9 with TRBJ1-6; D not certain. CDR1 SEHNR and CDR2 FQNEAQ come from the germline V gene (reference sequence). CDR3 length: 14 residues. Deletions cut 3 bases from V and 8 bases from J, with 11 bases between. The CDR3 protein is CASSFILGDSPLHF. The CDR3 DNA follows: TGTGCCAGCAGCTTCATTCTCGGGGATTCACCCCTCCACTTT.

This sequence joins TRBV2 and TRBJ2-7, with a possible D match to TRBD2 (5 bases). Deletions cut 9 bases from V and 2 bases from J, with 14 bases between. CDR1 SNHLY and CDR2 FYNNEI come from the germline V gene. This CDR3 comprises 13 residues. The CDR3 DNA is TGTGCCAGTTGGCCGGGAACCGCCTACGAGCAGTACTTC. Its translation: CASWPGTAYEQYF.

Remarks on this clone: The identical CDR3 is also encoded by other nucleotide sequences in the sample. This chain's CDR3 is CASSVSGQGTGELFF. The CDR3 DNA sequence: TGTGCCAGCAGCGTCTCTGGGCAGGGTACCGGGGAGCTGTTTTTT. The chain employs TRBV9 and TRBJ2-2; D is possibly TRBD1 (5 bases). CDR1 is SGDLS, CDR2 YYNGEE, per germline. This CDR3 is 15 amino acids long. V dropped 2 bases and J dropped 5 bases, with 13 bases sitting between them.

CDR3 protein: CASSYTGPNTGELFF. The CDR3, as DNA: TGTGCCAGCAGTTACACAGGACCGAACACCGGGGAGCTGTTTTTT. This rearrangement joins TRBV6-5 to TRBJ2-2; weak D call: TRBD1 (5 bases). This CDR3 is built from 15 residues. With 2 bases removed from V and 0 bases from J, the gap between germline ends came to 7 bases. The germline V gene encodes CDR1 MNHEY and CDR2 SVGAGI.

This clone was recorded once. The V and J genes are TRBV2 and TRBJ1-1; TRBD1 matches at 7 bases. Losses at the gene ends were 4 bases for V and 4 bases for J; bases not matched to a gene: 6. The CDR3 is 14 amino acids. Looked up from germline, CDR1 is SNHLY and CDR2 is FYNNEI. The DNA of the CDR3 is TGTGCCAGCAGTGCGACAGGGTTTGGCACTGAAGCTTTCTTT. Protein sequence: CASSATGFGTEAFF.

The rearrangement joins TRBV4-1 to TRBJ2-7, with TRBD1 identical over 11 bases. V dropped 0 bases and J dropped 6; count of bases not matched to a gene: 16. The CDR3 runs to 19 residues. Germline lookup yields CDR1 MGHRA and CDR2 YSYEKL. CDR3 region: CASSQDETIGTGGFGEQYF. The CDR3 DNA reads TGCGCCAGCAGCCAAGACGAGACCATCGGGACAGGGGGTTTTGGCGAGCAGTACTTC.

The genes are TRBV2 and TRBJ2-5, with D maybe TRBD2 (5 bases). The germline V gene has CDR1 SNHLY and CDR2 FYNNEI. The ends were cut back, 10 bases at V and 4 bases at J, with 19 bases in the middle. The CDR3 has 14 residues. The CDR3, as DNA: TGTGCCACCTCGACCGGGAATAGCAGAGAGACCCAGTACTTC. Its protein is CATSTGNSRETQYF.

The count of this clone is one. The J gene is TRBJ1-3, the V gene TRBV9; D is unclear. CDR1 and CDR2 (germline): SGDLS, YYNGEE. This CDR3 spans 13 amino acids. Deletions cut 6 bases from V and 5 bases from J, with 12 bases between. The CDR3 coding sequence is TGTGCCAGCACCGGCGGGTCCCGAAACACCATATATTTT. It encodes CASTGGSRNTIYF.

This sequence joins TRBV2 and TRBJ2-7; weak D call: TRBD2 (6 bases). CDR1 SNHLY and CDR2 FYNNEI come from the germline V gene. The CDR3 spans 12 residues. The ends were cut back, 4 bases at V and 3 bases at J, with 7 bases in the middle. Here the CDR3 reads CASSAGSYEQYF. The CDR3 DNA sequence: TGTGCCAGCAGTGCCGGGAGCTACGAGCAGTACTTC.

J is TRBJ2-3 and V is TRBV5-1, with 7 bases identical to TRBD1. CDR1 SGHRS and CDR2 YFSETQ come from the germline V gene. Trimming removed 3 bases from V and 4 bases from J; junction bases left unmatched: 5. This CDR3 spans 14 amino acids. The CDR3 nucleotides read TGCGCCAGCAGCTCCCGACAGGGTGCAGATACGCAGTATTTT. As protein: CASSSRQGADTQYF.